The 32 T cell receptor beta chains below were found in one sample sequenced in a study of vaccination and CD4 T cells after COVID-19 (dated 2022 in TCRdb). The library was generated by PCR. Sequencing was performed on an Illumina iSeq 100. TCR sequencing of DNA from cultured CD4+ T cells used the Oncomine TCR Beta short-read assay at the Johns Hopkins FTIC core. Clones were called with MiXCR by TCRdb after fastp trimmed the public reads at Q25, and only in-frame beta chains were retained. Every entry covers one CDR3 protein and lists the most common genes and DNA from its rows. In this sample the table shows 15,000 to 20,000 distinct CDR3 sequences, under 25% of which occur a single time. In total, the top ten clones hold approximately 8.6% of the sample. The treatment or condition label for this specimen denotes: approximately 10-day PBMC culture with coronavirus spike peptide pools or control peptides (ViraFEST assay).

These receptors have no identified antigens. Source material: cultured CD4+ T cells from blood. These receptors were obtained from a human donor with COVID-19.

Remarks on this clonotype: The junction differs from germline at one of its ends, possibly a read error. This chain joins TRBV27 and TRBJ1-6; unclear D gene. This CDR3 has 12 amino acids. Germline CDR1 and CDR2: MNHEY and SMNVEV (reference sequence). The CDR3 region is CANSLIHSPLHF. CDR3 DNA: TGTGCCAACAGTTTGATTCATTCACCCCTCCACTTT.

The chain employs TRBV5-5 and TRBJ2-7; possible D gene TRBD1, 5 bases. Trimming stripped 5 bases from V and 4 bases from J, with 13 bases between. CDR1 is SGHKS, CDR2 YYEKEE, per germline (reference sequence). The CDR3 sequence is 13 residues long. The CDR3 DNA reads TGTGCCAGCAGTAGCAGGGTTTTTTACGAGCAGTACTTC. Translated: CASSSRVFYEQYF.

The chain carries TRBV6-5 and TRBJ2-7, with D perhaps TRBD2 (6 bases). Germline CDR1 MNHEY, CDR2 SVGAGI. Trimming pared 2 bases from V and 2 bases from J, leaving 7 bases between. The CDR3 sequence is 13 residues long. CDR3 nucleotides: TGTGCCAGCAGTTACAGGGAGGCCTACGAGCAGTACTTC. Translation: CASSYREAYEQYF.

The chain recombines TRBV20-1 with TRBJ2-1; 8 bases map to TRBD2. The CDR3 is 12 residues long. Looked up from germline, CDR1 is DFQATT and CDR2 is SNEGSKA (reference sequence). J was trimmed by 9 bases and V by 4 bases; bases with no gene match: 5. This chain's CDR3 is CSATGGAVEQFF. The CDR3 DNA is TGCAGTGCTACCGGGGGGGCGGTTGAGCAGTTCTTC.

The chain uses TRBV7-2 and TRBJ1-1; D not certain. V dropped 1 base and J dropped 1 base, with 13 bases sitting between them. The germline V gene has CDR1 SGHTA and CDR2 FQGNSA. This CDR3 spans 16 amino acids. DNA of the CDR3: TGTGCCAGCAGCTTAGACTGGGGTTCCACGAACACTGAAGCTTTCTTT. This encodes CASSLDWGSTNTEAFF.

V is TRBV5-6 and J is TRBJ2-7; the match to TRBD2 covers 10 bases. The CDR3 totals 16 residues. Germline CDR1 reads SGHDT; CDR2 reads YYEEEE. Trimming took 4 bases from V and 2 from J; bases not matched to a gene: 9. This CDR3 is CASSTLSGGTTYEQYF. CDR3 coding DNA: TGTGCCAGCAGCACCCTTAGCGGGGGGACCACCTACGAGCAGTACTTC.

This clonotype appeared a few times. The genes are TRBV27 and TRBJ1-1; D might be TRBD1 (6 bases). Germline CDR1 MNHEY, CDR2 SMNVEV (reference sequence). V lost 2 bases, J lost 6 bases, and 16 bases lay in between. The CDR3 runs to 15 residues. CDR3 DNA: TGTGCCAGCAGTTTAATGGGGGCAGACAGCCCTGAAGCTTTCTTT. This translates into CASSLMGADSPEAFF.

CDR3 in amino acids: CASSLTRYYEQYF. CDR3 nucleotides: TGTGCCAGCAGTTTGACGCGGTACTACGAGCAGTACTTC. J is TRBJ2-7 and V is TRBV12-3 or TRBV12-4; D gene uncertain. This CDR3 comprises 13 residues. Between the trimmed V and J ends, which lost 3 bases and 3 bases, there was a span of 9 bases.

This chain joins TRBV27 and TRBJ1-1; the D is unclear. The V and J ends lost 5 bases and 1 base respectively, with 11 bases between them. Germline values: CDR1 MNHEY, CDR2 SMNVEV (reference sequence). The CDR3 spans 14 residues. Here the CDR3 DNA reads TGTGCCAGCAGTGTCGTGGGTGAGAACACTGAAGCTTTCTTT. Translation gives CASSVVGENTEAFF.

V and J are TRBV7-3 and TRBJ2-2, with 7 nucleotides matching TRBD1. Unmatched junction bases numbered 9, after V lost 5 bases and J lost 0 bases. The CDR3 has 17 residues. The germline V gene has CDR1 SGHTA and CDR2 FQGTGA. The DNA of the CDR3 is TGTGCCAGCAGCCCGGACAGGCTGTTCGCGAACACCGGGGAGCTGTTTTTT. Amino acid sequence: CASSPDRLFANTGELFF.

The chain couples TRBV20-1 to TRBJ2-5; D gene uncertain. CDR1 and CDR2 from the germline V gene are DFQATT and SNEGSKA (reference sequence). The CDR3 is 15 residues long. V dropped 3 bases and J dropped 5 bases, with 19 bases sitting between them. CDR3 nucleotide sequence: TGCAGTGCTAGTCGTGGGTCTATAACGTGGGAGACCCAGTACTTC. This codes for CSASRGSITWETQYF.

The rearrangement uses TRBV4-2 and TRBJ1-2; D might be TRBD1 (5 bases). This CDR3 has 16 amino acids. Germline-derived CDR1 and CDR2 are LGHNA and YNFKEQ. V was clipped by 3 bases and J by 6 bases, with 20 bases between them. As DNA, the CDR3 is TGTGCCAGCAGCCAGAGTGGGGGGGAAAAGGGCCATGGCTACACCTTC. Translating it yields CASSQSGGEKGHGYTF.

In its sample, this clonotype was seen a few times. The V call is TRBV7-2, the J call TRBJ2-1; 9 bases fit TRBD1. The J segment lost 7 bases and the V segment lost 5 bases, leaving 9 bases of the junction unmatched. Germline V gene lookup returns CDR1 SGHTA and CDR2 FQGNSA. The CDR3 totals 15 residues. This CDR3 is CASSLGQGRGNEQFF. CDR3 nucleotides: TGTGCCAGCAGCCTGGGACAGGGAAGAGGGAATGAGCAGTTCTTC.

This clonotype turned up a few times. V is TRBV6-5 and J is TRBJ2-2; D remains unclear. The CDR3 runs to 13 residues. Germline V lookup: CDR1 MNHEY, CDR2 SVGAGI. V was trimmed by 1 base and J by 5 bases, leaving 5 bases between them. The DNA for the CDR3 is TGTGCCAGCAGTTACTTGGGGACCGGGGAGCTGTTTTTT. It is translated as CASSYLGTGELFF.

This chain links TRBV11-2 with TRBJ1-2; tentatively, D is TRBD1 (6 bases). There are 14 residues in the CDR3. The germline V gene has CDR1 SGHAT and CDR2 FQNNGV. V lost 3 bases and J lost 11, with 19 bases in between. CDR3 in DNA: TGTGCCAGCAGCTTTTACTCGGCAGGGGAAGGTTACACCTTC. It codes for CASSFYSAGEGYTF.

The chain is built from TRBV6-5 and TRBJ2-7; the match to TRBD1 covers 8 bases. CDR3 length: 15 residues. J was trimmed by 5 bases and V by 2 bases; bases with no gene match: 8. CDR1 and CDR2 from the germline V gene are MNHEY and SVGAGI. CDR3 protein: CASSYLQGAVDEQYF. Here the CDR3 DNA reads TGTGCCAGCAGTTACCTCCAGGGGGCTGTGGACGAGCAGTACTTC.

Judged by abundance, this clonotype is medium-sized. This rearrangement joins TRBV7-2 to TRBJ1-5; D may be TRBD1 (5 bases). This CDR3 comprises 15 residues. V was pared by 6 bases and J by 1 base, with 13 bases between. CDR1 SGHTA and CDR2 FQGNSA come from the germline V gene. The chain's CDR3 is CASREIQASNQPQHF. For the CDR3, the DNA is TGTGCCAGCAGGGAAATACAGGCCAGCAATCAGCCCCAGCATTTT.

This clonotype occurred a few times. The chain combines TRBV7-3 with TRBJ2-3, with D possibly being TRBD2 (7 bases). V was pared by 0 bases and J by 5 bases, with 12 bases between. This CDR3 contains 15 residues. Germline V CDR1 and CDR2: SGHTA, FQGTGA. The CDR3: CASSLTRGARDTQYF. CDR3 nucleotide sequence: TGTGCCAGCAGCTTAACACGGGGGGCTAGAGATACGCAGTATTTT.

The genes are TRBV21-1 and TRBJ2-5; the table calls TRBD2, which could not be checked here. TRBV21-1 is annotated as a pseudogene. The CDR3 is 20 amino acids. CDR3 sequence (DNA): TGTGCCAGCAGCCGAAACCGGGAGAGGCAAGCGGGGGGGCTTGGGGAGACCCAGTACTTC. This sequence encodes CASSRNRERQAGGLGETQYF.

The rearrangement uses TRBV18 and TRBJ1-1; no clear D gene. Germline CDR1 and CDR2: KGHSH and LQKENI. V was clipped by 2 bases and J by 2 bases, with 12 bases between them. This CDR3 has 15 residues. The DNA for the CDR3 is TGTGCCAGCTCACCAAGGGCAGCTTTTAACACTGAAGCTTTCTTT. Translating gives CASSPRAAFNTEAFF.

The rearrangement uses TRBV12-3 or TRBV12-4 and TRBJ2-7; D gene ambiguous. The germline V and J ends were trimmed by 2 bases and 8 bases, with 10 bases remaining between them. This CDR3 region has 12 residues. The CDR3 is CASSLLPLKQYF. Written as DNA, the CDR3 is TGTGCCAGCAGTTTACTCCCATTAAAGCAGTACTTC.

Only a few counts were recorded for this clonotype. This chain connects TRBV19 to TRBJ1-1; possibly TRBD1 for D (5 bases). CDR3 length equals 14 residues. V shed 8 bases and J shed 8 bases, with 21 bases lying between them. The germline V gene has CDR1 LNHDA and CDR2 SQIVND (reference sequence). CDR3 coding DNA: TGTGCCAGTCAGCGGGACGCCGAAAGGTGGGAAGCTTTCTTT. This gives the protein CASQRDAERWEAFF.

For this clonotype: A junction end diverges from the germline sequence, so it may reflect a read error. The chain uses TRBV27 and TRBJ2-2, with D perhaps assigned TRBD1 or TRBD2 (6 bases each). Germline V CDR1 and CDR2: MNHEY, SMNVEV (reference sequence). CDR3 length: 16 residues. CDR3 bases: TGCACCAGCAGTTTAGGCGGGACAACGAACACCGGGGAGCTGTTTTTT. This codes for CTSSLGGTTNTGELFF.

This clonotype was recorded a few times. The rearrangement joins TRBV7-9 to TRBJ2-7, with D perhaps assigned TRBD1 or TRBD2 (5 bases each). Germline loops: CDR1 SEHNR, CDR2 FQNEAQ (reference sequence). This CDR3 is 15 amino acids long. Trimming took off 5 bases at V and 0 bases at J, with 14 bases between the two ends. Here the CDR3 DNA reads TGTGCCAGCAGCCCGGGGACGGCGAGCTCCTACGAGCAGTACTTC. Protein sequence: CASSPGTASSYEQYF.

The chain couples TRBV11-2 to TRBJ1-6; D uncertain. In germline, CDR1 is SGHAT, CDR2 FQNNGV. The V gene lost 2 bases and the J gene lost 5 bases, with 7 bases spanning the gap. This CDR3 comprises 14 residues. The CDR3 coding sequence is TGTGCCAGCAGCTTAAGCAGAAATAATTCACCCCTCCACTTT. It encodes CASSLSRNNSPLHF.

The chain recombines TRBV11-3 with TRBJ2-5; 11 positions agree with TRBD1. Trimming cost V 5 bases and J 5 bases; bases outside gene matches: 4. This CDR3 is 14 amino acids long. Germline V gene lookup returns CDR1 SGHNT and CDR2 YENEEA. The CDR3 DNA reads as TGTGCCAGCAGCCGGGGACAGGGGGTCGAGACCCAGTACTTC. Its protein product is CASSRGQGVETQYF.

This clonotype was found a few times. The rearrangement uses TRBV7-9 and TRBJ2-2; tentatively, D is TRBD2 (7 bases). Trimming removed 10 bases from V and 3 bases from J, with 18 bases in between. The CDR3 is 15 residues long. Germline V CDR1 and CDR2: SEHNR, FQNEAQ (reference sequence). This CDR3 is CATSRGGAYTGELFF. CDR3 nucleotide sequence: TGTGCCACTTCTCGTGGGGGGGCCTACACCGGGGAGCTGTTTTTT.

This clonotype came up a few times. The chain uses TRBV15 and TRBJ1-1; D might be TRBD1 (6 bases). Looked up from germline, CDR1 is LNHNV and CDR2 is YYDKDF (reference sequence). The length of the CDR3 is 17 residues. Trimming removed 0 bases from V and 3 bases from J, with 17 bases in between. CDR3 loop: CATSRDAGAAKDTEAFF. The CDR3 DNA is TGTGCCACCAGCAGAGATGCAGGGGCCGCCAAGGACACTGAAGCTTTCTTT.

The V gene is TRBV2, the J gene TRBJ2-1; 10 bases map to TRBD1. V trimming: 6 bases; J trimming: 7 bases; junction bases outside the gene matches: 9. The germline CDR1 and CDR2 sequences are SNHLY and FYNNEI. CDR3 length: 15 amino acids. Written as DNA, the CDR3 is TGTGCCAGCAGCCGTAGACAGGGGGCTGGTAATGAGCAGTTCTTC. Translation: CASSRRQGAGNEQFF.

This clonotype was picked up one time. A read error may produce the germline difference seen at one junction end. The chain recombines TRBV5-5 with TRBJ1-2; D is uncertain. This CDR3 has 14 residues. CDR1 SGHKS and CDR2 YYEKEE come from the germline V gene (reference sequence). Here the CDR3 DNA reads TGTGCCAGCAGATTGGAGGGTGCCAACTATGGCTACACCTTC. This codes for CASRLEGANYGYTF.

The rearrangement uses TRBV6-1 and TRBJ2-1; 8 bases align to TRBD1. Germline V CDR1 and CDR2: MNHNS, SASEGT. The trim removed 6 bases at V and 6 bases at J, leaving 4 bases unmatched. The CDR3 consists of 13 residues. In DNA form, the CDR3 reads TGTGCCAGCAGACGGACAGGGAGCAATGAGCAGTTCTTC. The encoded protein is CASRRTGSNEQFF.

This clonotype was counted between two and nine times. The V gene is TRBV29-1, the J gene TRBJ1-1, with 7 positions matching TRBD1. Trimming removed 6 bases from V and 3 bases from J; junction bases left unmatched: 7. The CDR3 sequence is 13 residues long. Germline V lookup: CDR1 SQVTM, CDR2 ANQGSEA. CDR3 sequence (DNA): TGCAGCGTCACAACAGGGGTCTACACTGAAGCTTTCTTT. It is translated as CSVTTGVYTEAFF.